This TCR beta chain was observed in a study of blood T cell repertoires in COVID-19. Here immunoSEQ multiplex PCR was the method, and the copy in TCRdb shows in-frame clones only, minus some. The repertoire has approximately 16,000 clones, 70% to 90% of them found once; the top ten carry roughly a third. From germline, CDR1 is SGHRS and CDR2 YFSETQ. The CDR3 is 16 amino acids. The V segment lost 6 bases and the J segment 1 base; nucleotides outside the gene matches: 9. The chain joins TRBV5-1 to TRBJ2-5; 10 nucleotides agree with TRBD2. The sequence was collected from a woman of 80 years or more with COVID-19, enrolled during active disease. The specimen was peripheral blood. DNA for the CDR3: TGCGCCAGCAAGCTCGGGATAGCGGGAGGCCAAGAGACCCAGTACTTC. This translates into CASKLGIAGGQETQYF.